The 6 T cell receptor beta chains below were found in one sample sequenced in a study of shared clonotypes between healthy human individuals. The data were produced by immunoSEQ multiplex PCR, yet TCRdb's version contains in-frame clones alone and is incomplete. The sample consists of roughly 1 million clones, around 74% of them appearing once. Sequenced sample: memory CD4+ T cells sorted from blood. As to subset: CD45RA-negative fraction. These receptors were collected from a man in his late teens or twenties in good health.

This clone was seen more than once but under ten times. The genes are TRBV19 and TRBJ2-7, with TRBD1 matching over 7 bases. The junction had 14 bases not matched to a gene; V was cut back by 4 bases and J by 2 bases. CDR1 is LNHDA, CDR2 SQIVND, per germline (reference sequence). The CDR3 loop spans 17 amino acids. The CDR3 sequence is CASSSPERTGGTYEQYF. CDR3 sequence (DNA): TGTGCCAGTAGTAGTCCAGAAAGGACAGGAGGTACCTACGAGCAGTACTTC.

This clone has only one observation. The rearrangement joins TRBV7-9 to TRBJ1-5; D possibly corresponds to TRBD1 (6 bases). The CDR3 spans 14 residues. Trimming took off 5 bases at V and 5 bases at J, with 13 bases between the two ends. From germline, CDR1 is SEHNR and CDR2 FQNEAQ (reference sequence). CDR3 region: CASSPTGVDQPQHF. The CDR3 nucleotides are TGTGCCAGCAGCCCGACAGGCGTTGATCAGCCCCAGCATTTT. Full variable domain (remainder filled in from reference TRBV7-9 and TRBJ1-5): DTGVSQNPRHKITKRGQNVTFRCDPISEHNRLYWYRQTLGQGPEFLTYFQNEAQLEKSRLLSDRFSAERPKGSFSTLEIQRTEQGDSAMYLCASSPTGVDQPQHFGDGTRLSIL.

The genes are TRBV6-5 and TRBJ1-2, with D possibly being TRBD1 (5 bases). CDR1 is MNHEY and CDR2 is SVGAGI in the germline V gene. The V gene lost 6 bases and the J gene lost 2 bases, with 10 bases spanning the gap. There are 13 residues in the CDR3. CDR3 in DNA: TGTGCCAGCAGGGGGGGTTGGAACTATGGCTACACCTTC. It translates to CASRGGWNYGYTF.

This chain connects TRBV2 to TRBJ2-7; D is tentatively TRBD1 or TRBD2 (5 bases each). The V and J ends lost 2 bases and 7 bases respectively, with 12 bases between them. Germline V gene lookup returns CDR1 SNHLY and CDR2 FYNNEI. This CDR3 region has 13 residues. DNA of the CDR3: TGTGCCAGCAGTGAAAGGAGCAGGGAGGAGCAGTACTTC. Amino acids: CASSERSREEQYF.

This chain uses TRBV15 with TRBJ2-1, with 11 nucleotides matching TRBD2. The CDR3 spans 15 residues. The V and J ends lost 3 bases and 7 bases, in that order; junction bases with no gene match: 5. Germline CDR1 is LNHNV and CDR2 is YYDKDF (reference sequence). The CDR3 here is CATSRGSGRGNEQFF. CDR3 coding DNA: TGTGCCACCAGCAGGGGTAGCGGGAGGGGAAATGAGCAGTTCTTC.

This clone was found once. The rearrangement joins TRBV7-9 to TRBJ1-4; TRBD1 matches at 9 bases. V trimming: 5 bases; J trimming: 4 bases; junction bases outside the gene matches: 5. Germline assignment: CDR1 SEHNR and CDR2 FQNEAQ (reference sequence). The CDR3 runs to 15 residues. The CDR3 reads CASSIGQGLNEKLFF. CDR3 coding DNA: TGTGCCAGCAGCATCGGACAGGGGCTTAATGAAAAACTGTTTTTT. Variable domain in full (rest from reference TRBV7-9 and TRBJ1-4): DTGVSQNPRHKITKRGQNVTFRCDPISEHNRLYWYRQTLGQGPEFLTYFQNEAQLEKSRLLSDRFSAERPKGSFSTLEIQRTEQGDSAMYLCASSIGQGLNEKLFFGSGTQLSVL.